This TCR beta chain derives from a study of monozygotic twins with inflammatory bowel disease. CDR1 is SGHRS, CDR2 YFSETQ, per germline. The CDR3 totals 16 residues. UMIs incorporating a 6-nucleotide sample barcode were appended by means of template switching. One entry per CDR3 protein, without DNA, is what TCRdb gives after re-calling the 5' RACE reads. This table holds around 410,000 distinct CDR3 sequences. The sequence derives from a human donor with ulcerative colitis or Crohn's disease, or a healthy co-twin of an affected twin (not recorded which). The sample was blood. J is TRBJ2-5 and V is TRBV5-1; TCRdb outputs TRBD1, but without DNA this stays unchecked. CDR3 in amino acids: CASSSGYGTGQETQYF.